Listed below are T cell receptor beta chains from one sample, sequenced in a study of T cell responses to AZD1222 COVID-19 vaccine. Sequenced by immunoSEQ multiplex PCR; TCRdb stores in-frame clones only, minus some. The sample has roughly 70,000 clones, around nine tenths seen once. This material consisted of peripheral blood, taken 28 days after the second dose of the MenACWY control vaccine. These receptors all come from an adult who received the MenACWY meningococcal vaccine as a control. Each CDR3 is given with its conserved first and last residue. The order of the fields is D gene, CDR3 length, J gene, clone size, V gene, CDR3 protein. A D gene is named only where the DNA matches it firmly. Clone sizes are given selectively: once, few, many, or a class where the clone is expanded.

D: NA
length: 16
J: TRBJ1-3
size: NA
V: TRBV10-3
CDR3: CAISESVGTSGNTIYF

D: TRBD1
length: 16
J: TRBJ2-5
size: NA
V: TRBV7-3
CDR3: CASSQTGGGGQETQYF

D: NA
length: 16
J: TRBJ2-4
size: NA
V: TRBV19
CDR3: CASSIRGAYPKNIQYF

D: TRBD2
length: 17
J: TRBJ2-2
size: NA
V: TRBV9
CDR3: CASSGVGTSGKAGELFF

D: TRBD1
length: 15
J: TRBJ1-4
size: NA
V: TRBV25-1
CDR3: CASSELTGGGEKLFF

D: NA
length: 11
J: TRBJ1-2
size: once
V: TRBV12-3/TRBV12-4
CDR3: CASSNRYGYTF

D: TRBD1
length: 13
J: TRBJ1-2
size: once
V: TRBV5-1
CDR3: CASSRDRSYGYTF

D: TRBD2
length: 16
J: TRBJ2-3
size: NA
V: TRBV10-3
CDR3: CAISESGTSGSNTQYF

D: NA
length: 15
J: TRBJ1-1
size: NA
V: TRBV6-5
CDR3: CASSYRGDSPDGAFF

D: NA
length: 15
J: TRBJ2-3
size: NA
V: TRBV4-2
CDR3: CASTDRGSSTDTQYF

D: NA
length: 13
J: TRBJ1-5
size: NA
V: TRBV10-3
CDR3: CAIKGGEGQPQHF

D: NA
length: 10
J: TRBJ2-7
size: NA
V: TRBV20-1
CDR3: CSVGPYEQYF

D: NA
length: 11
J: TRBJ2-7
size: NA
V: TRBV10-2
CDR3: CATLWAHEQYF

D: NA
length: 12
J: TRBJ1-2
size: NA
V: TRBV11-1
CDR3: CASSSGGRGYTF

D: TRBD1
length: 15
J: TRBJ2-3
size: NA
V: TRBV28
CDR3: CASSFGGQGADTQYF

D: TRBD1
length: 15
J: TRBJ2-1
size: NA
V: TRBV24-1
CDR3: CATSYAGQGDNEQFF

D: NA
length: 15
J: TRBJ1-4
size: NA
V: TRBV7-2
CDR3: CASSPGGATNEKLFF